This TCR beta chain was observed in a study of blood T cell repertoires in COVID-19. V dropped 7 bases and J dropped 4 bases, with 13 bases sitting between them. The CDR3 consists of 14 residues. Germline V gene sequence: CDR1 SNHLY, CDR2 FYNNEI. Here immunoSEQ multiplex PCR was the method, and the copy in TCRdb shows in-frame clones only, minus some. The sample holds about 72,000 clones, 83% seen once. The chain is built from TRBV2 and TRBJ2-2, with D perhaps matching TRBD1 (6 bases). Sequenced input: peripheral blood. This clonotype was obtained from a woman older than 75 with acute or convalescent COVID-19. CDR3 amino acids: CASNYRVLTGELFF. CDR3 in DNA: TGTGCCAGCAATTACAGGGTTCTCACCGGGGAGCTGTTTTTT. Based on the CDR3 plus reference TRBV2 and TRBJ2-2, the full variable domain is EPEVTQTPSHQVTQMGQEVILRCVPISNHLYFYWYRQILGQKVEFLVSFYNNEISEKSEIFDDQFSVERPDGSNFTLKIRSTKLEDSAMYFCASNYRVLTGELFFGEGSRLTVL.